Presented here are 19 T cell receptor beta chains from one specimen sequenced in a study of identical twins (dated by TCRdb to the mid-2010s). Library preparation used 5' RACE. TCRdb names Illumina HiSeq 2000 as the instrument used. TCRdb handled the public reads itself, with Q25 trimming in fastp and clone calling in MiXCR, and kept productive beta chains. Each entry merges the rows of one CDR3 protein and shows their most common DNA and genes. The sample data list roughly 220,000 distinct CDR3 sequences, and roughly 7.1% of these were observed just once. The top ten constitute less than 15% of the sample. The same sample was also studied in work on T cells expressing NK-cell markers.

Sequenced sample: CD8+ T cells sorted from blood. The receptors were gathered from a woman in her late teens or twenties in good health.

In its sample, this clonotype was seen a few times. The rearrangement links TRBV29-1 to TRBJ2-3; no definite D call. The germline V and J ends were trimmed by 5 bases and 0 bases, with 12 bases remaining between them. The V gene's germline CDR1 is SQVTM and CDR2 ANQGSEA. There are 14 residues in the CDR3. The CDR3 loop is CSVYGVGSTDTQYF. The CDR3 DNA is TGCAGCGTTTATGGGGTCGGGAGCACAGATACGCAGTATTTT.

The J gene is TRBJ1-3, the V gene TRBV5-1; the D is unclear. V lost 0 bases and J 4 bases, leaving 8 bases between the germline ends. There are 14 residues in the CDR3. Germline values: CDR1 SGHRS, CDR2 YFSETQ. CDR3 in amino acids: CASSLAEWGNTIYF. CDR3 nucleotides: TGCGCCAGCAGCTTGGCCGAATGGGGAAACACCATATATTTT.

This clonotype has only a few counts. This chain joins TRBV7-9 and TRBJ1-1, with D perhaps matching TRBD1 (5 bases). V was trimmed by 1 base and J by 5 bases, leaving 11 bases between them. The CDR3 totals 14 residues. Germline loops: CDR1 SEHNR, CDR2 FQNEAQ (reference sequence). CDR3 sequence reads: CASSLGGRETEAFF. The CDR3 DNA follows: TGTGCCAGCAGCTTAGGGGGCCGGGAAACTGAAGCTTTCTTT.

The chain couples TRBV6-2 or TRBV6-3 to TRBJ2-1, with TRBD2 matching 16 bases. The length of the CDR3 is 17 residues. CDR1 is MNHEY and CDR2 is SVGEGT in the germline V gene. V shed 4 bases, J shed 6 bases, and the junction held 6 bases outside the gene matches. The DNA of the CDR3 is TGTGCCAGCAGTTCTCTCGGGACTAGCGGGAGGGCCAATGAGCAGTTCTTC. This translates into CASSSLGTSGRANEQFF.

At least ten counts were recorded for this clonotype. The rearrangement uses TRBV5-1 and TRBJ2-5, with D tentatively TRBD1 (6 bases). V gave up 0 bases and J gave up 12 bases, with 12 bases separating them. Germline CDR1 and CDR2: SGHRS and YFSETQ. The CDR3 is 12 amino acids. CDR3 sequence reads: CASSLGDTYEYF. CDR3 nucleotide sequence: TGCGCCAGCAGCTTGGGGGACACCTATGAGTACTTC.

There are many counts of this clonotype. The chain combines TRBV10-3 with TRBJ1-2, with 10 positions matching TRBD1. The trim removed 4 bases at V and 4 bases at J, leaving 6 bases unmatched. This CDR3 spans 15 amino acids. The germline gives CDR1 ENHRY, CDR2 SYGVKD. Written as DNA, the CDR3 is TGTGCCATCAGTGGTCCGGGACAGGGGATCTATGGCTACACCTTC. Its protein is CAISGPGQGIYGYTF.

This clonotype was seen more than once but under ten times. The CDR3, as DNA: TGCGCCAGCAGTGAGGGACTCTCTGGAAACACCATATATTTT. This sequence encodes CASSEGLSGNTIYF. The rearrangement uses TRBV10-2 and TRBJ1-3; no definite D call. Per germline, CDR1 WSHSY and CDR2 SAAADI. V was clipped by 2 bases and J by 0 bases, with 5 bases between them. This CDR3 is 14 amino acids long.

This clonotype was seen only a few times. This CDR3 is CASGLSGRALYEQFF. The CDR3 DNA follows: TGTGCCAGCGGTTTGTCCGGGAGGGCTCTTTATGAGCAGTTCTTC. The chain links TRBV7-2 to TRBJ2-1, with 8 nucleotides matching TRBD2. Unmatched junction bases numbered 14, after V lost 8 bases and J lost 8 bases. The length of the CDR3 is 15 residues. The germline CDR1 and CDR2 sequences are SGHTA and FQGNSA.

This clonotype turned up a few times. This chain uses TRBV27 with TRBJ2-7; 8 nucleotides line up with TRBD2. This CDR3 is built from 11 residues. Looked up from germline, CDR1 is MNHEY and CDR2 is SMNVEV (reference sequence). V dropped 8 bases and J dropped 6; count of bases not matched to a gene: 3. Here the CDR3 DNA reads TGTGCCAGCGGGACTAGTGGCGAGCAGTACTTC. It translates to CASGTSGEQYF.

This clonotype occurred many times. The chain combines TRBV5-1 with TRBJ1-2; D perhaps matches TRBD1 (5 bases). Germline loops: CDR1 SGHRS, CDR2 YFSETQ. The CDR3 runs to 14 residues. The ends were cut back, 0 bases at V and 4 bases at J, with 10 bases in the middle. For the CDR3, the DNA is TGCGCCAGCAGCTTGGATGGGGCAGGCTATGGCTACACCTTC. Amino acid sequence: CASSLDGAGYGYTF.

This clonotype was observed a handful of times. The J gene is TRBJ2-3, the V gene TRBV19, with 7 positions matching TRBD2. The germline gives CDR1 LNHDA, CDR2 SQIVND (reference sequence). The CDR3 loop spans 12 amino acids. Trimming cost V 6 bases and J 5 bases; bases outside gene matches: 2. This chain's CDR3 is CASRTGGDTQYF. The CDR3, as DNA: TGTGCCAGTAGGACGGGAGGAGATACGCAGTATTTT.

The chain couples TRBV7-8 to TRBJ2-2; no clear D gene. This CDR3 has 14 amino acids. V dropped 1 base and J dropped 1 base, with 4 bases sitting between them. Germline V gene sequence: CDR1 SGHVS, CDR2 FQNEAQ. The CDR3 sequence: CASSLEVNTGELFF. The DNA of the CDR3 is TGTGCCAGCAGCTTAGAGGTGAACACCGGGGAGCTGTTTTTT.

Only a few counts were recorded for this clonotype. J is TRBJ1-2 and V is TRBV6-5; D uncertain. In germline, CDR1 is MNHEY, CDR2 SVGAGI. Trimming removed 6 bases at V and 3 bases at J, with 11 bases between. The CDR3 loop spans 13 amino acids. CDR3: CASSNTEYYGYTF. The DNA for the CDR3 is TGTGCCAGCAGCAACACAGAATACTATGGCTACACCTTC.

There are many counts of this clonotype. The V call is TRBV27, the J call TRBJ1-6; possibly TRBD1 for D (5 bases). V shed 8 bases and J shed 5 bases, with 13 bases lying between them. The V gene's germline CDR1 is MNHEY and CDR2 SMNVEV (reference sequence). The CDR3 has 14 amino acids. The CDR3 reads CASSQGLNNSPLHF. The CDR3 bases are TGTGCCAGCTCGCAGGGACTGAATAATTCACCCCTCCACTTT.

This clonotype was seen a handful of times. V is TRBV7-6 and J is TRBJ2-2; a possible D gene is TRBD1 (5 bases). V was pared by 7 bases and J by 0 bases, with 18 bases between. Germline lookup yields CDR1 SGHVS and CDR2 FNYEAQ. The CDR3 loop spans 17 amino acids. CDR3 sequence: CASTQTWGVANTGELFF. The CDR3 DNA is TGTGCCAGCACCCAAACGTGGGGCGTTGCGAACACCGGGGAGCTGTTTTTT.

The V call is TRBV4-2, the J call TRBJ2-1; D may be TRBD2 (7 bases). Trimming cost V 8 bases and J 2 bases, with 13 bases left between them. This CDR3 is built from 14 residues. Looked up from germline, CDR1 is LGHNA and CDR2 is YNFKEQ. The CDR3 loop reads CASQGGATYNEQFF. In DNA form, the CDR3 reads TGTGCCAGCCAAGGGGGGGCCACCTACAATGAGCAGTTCTTC.

In this sample, this clonotype turned up many times. The V and J genes are TRBV5-5 and TRBJ2-7; D uncertain. The ends were cut back, 0 bases at V and 7 bases at J, with 14 bases in the middle. The CDR3 covers 14 residues. Germline lookup yields CDR1 SGHKS and CDR2 YYEKEE (reference sequence). DNA for the CDR3: TGTGCCAGCAGCTTGGGAGACTGGGCCTGGGAGCAGTACTTC. Encoded protein: CASSLGDWAWEQYF.

In its sample, this clonotype was seen many times. The rearrangement links TRBV6-4 to TRBJ2-1; 12 bases line up with TRBD2. This CDR3 is 16 amino acids long. CDR1 MRHNA and CDR2 SNTAGT come from the germline V gene. V was clipped by 5 bases and J by 3 bases; unmatched bases: 5. The chain's CDR3 is CASSSETSGSYNEQFF. The DNA for the CDR3 is TGTGCCAGCAGTTCCGAGACTAGCGGGAGCTACAATGAGCAGTTCTTC.

The gene calls are TRBV20-1 and TRBJ2-4, with a possible D match to TRBD2 (5 bases). With 3 bases removed from V and 0 bases from J, the gap between germline ends came to 12 bases. CDR3 length: 15 amino acids. From germline, CDR1 is DFQATT and CDR2 SNEGSKA (reference sequence). The CDR3 sequence: CSASLPGIAKNIQYF. In DNA form, the CDR3 reads TGCAGTGCTAGTCTACCCGGGATAGCCAAAAACATTCAGTACTTC.